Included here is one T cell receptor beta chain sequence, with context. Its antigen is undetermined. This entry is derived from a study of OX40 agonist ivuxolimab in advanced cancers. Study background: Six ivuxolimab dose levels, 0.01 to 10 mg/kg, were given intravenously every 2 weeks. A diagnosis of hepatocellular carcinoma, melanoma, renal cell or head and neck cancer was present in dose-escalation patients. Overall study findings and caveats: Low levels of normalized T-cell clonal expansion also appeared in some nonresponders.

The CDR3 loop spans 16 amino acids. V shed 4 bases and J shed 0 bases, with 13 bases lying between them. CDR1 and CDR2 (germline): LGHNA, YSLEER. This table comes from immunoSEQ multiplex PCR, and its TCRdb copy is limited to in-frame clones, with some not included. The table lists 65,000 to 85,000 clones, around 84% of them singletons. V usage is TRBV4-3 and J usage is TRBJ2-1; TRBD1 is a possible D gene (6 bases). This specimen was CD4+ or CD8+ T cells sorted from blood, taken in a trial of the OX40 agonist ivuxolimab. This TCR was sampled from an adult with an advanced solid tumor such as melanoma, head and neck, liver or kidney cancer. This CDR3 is CASSPGHSYSYNEQFF. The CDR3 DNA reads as TGCGCCAGCAGCCCGGGACATTCCTACTCCTACAATGAGCAGTTCTTC.